This T cell receptor (beta chain) was retrieved from a study of blood T cell repertoires in COVID-19. Looking at the study overall: COVID-19 samples, acute and convalescent, were from the United States, Italy and Spain. From T cells, B-cell-depleted T cells, or PBMCs came the material, which was cDNA or gDNA.

V shed 6 bases and J shed 3 bases, with 14 bases lying between them. Germline V gene data show CDR1 as MNHEY and CDR2 as SMNVEV (reference sequence). The CDR3 contains 14 residues. Methods used by the authors: How many nucleated cells were present was estimated from reference gene primer amplification. Using immunoSEQ multiplex PCR, the repertoire was profiled, and TCRdb retains in-frame clones only, with some absent. V and J calls plus clone size are reproduced from that table; the DNA served to infer D and trimming. The profile covers almost 200,000 clones, with around 85% appearing a single time and 0.7% to 0.95% taken by the ten largest.

Sequenced input: peripheral blood. The chain is built from TRBV27 and TRBJ1-1, with a tentative D call TRBD1 (5 bases). This receptor was obtained from a woman in her 70s with acute or convalescent COVID-19. The CDR3 is CASSRDGLYTEAFF. In nucleotides, the CDR3 is TGTGCCAGCAGCCGGGACGGACTATACACTGAAGCTTTCTTT.